The present TCR beta chain was sequenced within a study of CD8 T cells in ankylosing spondylitis. Molecular-barcoded quantitative 5'-RACE produced these TCR beta libraries. From the 5' RACE reads, TCRdb called clonotypes with MiXCR, one entry per CDR3 protein. The sample holds about 360,000 distinct CDR3 sequences, 20% to 25% seen once. CDR1 SGHVS and CDR2 FNYEAQ come from the germline V gene. The CDR3 length is 13 residues. The V end lost 11 bases, the J end lost 4 bases, and 14 bases lay between the germline ends. Sequenced input: blood, either unsorted or a sorted T cell fraction (not recorded which). This chain joins TRBV7-6 and TRBJ2-2, with D perhaps TRBD1 or TRBD2 (6 bases each). The sequence derives from a male donor with ankylosing spondylitis or in good health (not recorded which). In DNA form, the CDR3 reads TGTGCCGGGGAAAGGGGGGCCACCGGGGAGCTGTTTTTT. Translation: CAGERGATGELFF. Together with reference TRBV7-6 and TRBJ2-2, the CDR3 gives the full variable domain: GAGVSQSPRYKVTKRGQDVALRCDPISGHVSLYWYRQALGQGPEFLTYFNYEAQQDKSGLPNDRFSAERPEGSISTLTIQRTEQRDSAMYRCAGERGATGELFFGEGSRLTVL.